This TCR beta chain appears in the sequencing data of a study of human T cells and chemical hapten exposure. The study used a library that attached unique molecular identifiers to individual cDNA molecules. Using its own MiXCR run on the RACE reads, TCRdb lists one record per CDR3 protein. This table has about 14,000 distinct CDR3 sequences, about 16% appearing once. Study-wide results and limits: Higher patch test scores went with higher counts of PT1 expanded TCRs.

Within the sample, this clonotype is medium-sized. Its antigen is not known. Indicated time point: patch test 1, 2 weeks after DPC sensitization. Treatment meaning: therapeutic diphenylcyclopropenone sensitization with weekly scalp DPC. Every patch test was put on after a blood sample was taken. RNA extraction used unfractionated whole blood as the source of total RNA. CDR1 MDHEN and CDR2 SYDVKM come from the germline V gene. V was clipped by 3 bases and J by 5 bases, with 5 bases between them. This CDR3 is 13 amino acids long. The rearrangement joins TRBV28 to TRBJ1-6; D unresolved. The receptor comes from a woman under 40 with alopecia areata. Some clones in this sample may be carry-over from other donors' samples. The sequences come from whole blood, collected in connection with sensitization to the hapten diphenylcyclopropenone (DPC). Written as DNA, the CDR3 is TGTGCCAGCAGTTTTAAGGATAATTCACCCCTCCACTTT. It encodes CASSFKDNSPLHF.